This TCR beta chain was observed in a study of blood T cell repertoires in COVID-19. As for the study in general: COVID-19 samples collected from the United States, Italy and Spain covered acute and convalescent phases. Nucleic acid was either cDNA or gDNA, and it came from T cells, B-cell-depleted T cells, or PBMCs.

Participants, roughly 18 to 89 years old, spanned around 26 US areas. How the authors handled the data: Amplification of reference gene primers provided the estimated nucleated cell counts. The assay was immunoSEQ multiplex PCR, and TCRdb's table has in-frame clones only and misses some. The V and J calls and clone size are taken from that table; D and trimming were inferred from the DNA. Seen here are about 130,000 clones, about 88% observed once, and the top ten hold 2% to 2.5%. This CDR3 spans 14 amino acids. The V gene's germline CDR1 is MNHEY and CDR2 SVGAGI. Unmatched junction bases numbered 6, after V lost 7 bases and J lost 1 base.

This TCR came from a man in his forties with acute COVID-19. Sequencing input: PBMCs or T cells enriched from blood (not recorded which). The chain combines TRBV6-5 with TRBJ1-1, with 7 bases lining up with TRBD1. The CDR3 nucleotides are TGTGCCAGCAAATCAGGGGGAGGGAACACTGAAGCTTTCTTT. Amino acids: CASKSGGGNTEAFF.